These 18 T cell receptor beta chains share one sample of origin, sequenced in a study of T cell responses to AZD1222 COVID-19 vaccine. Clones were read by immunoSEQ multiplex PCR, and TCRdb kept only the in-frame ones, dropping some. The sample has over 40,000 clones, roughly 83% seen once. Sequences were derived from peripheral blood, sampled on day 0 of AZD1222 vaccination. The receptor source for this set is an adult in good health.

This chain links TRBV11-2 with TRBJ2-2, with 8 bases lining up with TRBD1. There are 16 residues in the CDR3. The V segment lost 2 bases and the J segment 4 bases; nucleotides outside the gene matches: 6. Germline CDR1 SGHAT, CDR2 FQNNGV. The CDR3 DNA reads TGTGCCAGCAGCTTAAGACAGGGGAGTGGCACCGGGGAGCTGTTTTTT. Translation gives CASSLRQGSGTGELFF.

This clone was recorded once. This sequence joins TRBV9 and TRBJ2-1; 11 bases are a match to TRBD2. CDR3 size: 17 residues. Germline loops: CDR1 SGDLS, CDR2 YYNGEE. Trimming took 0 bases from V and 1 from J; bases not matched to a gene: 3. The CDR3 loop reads CASSVGSSGRSYNEQFF. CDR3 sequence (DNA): TGTGCCAGCAGCGTAGGATCTAGCGGGAGGTCCTACAATGAGCAGTTCTTC.

The CDR3 DNA reads as TGTGCCACCAAAGCCAGAATAAAATGGGACATTTATAGCAATCAGCCCCAGCATTTT. Translation gives CATKARIKWDIYSNQPQHF. This chain joins TRBV24-1 and TRBJ1-5; possibly TRBD1 for D (6 bases). CDR3 length: 19 amino acids. The germline V and J ends were trimmed by 8 bases and 0 bases, with 25 bases remaining between them. Germline assignment: CDR1 KGHDR and CDR2 SFDVKD.

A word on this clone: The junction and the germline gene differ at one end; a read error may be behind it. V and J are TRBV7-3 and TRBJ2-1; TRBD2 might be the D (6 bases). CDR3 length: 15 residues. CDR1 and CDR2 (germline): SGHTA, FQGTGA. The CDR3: CASSLGQGLYNEQFF. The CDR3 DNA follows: TGTGCCAGCAGCTTAGGGCAGGGACTCTACAATGAGCAATTCTTC.

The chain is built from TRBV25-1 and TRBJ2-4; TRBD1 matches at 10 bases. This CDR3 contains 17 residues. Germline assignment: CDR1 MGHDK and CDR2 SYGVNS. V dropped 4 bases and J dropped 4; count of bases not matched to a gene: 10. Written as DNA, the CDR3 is TGTGCCAGCAGTGCAATATCCGGGACAGGGGAGAAAAACATTCAGTACTTC. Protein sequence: CASSAISGTGEKNIQYF.

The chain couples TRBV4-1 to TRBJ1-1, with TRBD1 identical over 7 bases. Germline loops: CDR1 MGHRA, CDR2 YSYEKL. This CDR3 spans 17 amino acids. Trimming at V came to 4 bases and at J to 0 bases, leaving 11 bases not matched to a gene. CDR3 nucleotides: TGCGCCAGCAGCCTAGGCGCAGGGGGGGGAATGAACACTGAAGCTTTCTTT. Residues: CASSLGAGGGMNTEAFF.

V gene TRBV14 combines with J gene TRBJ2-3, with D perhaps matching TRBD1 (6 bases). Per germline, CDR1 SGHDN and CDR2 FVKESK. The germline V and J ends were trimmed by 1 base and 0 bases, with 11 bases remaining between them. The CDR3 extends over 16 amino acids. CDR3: CASSQGLGQSTDTQYF. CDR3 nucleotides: TGTGCCAGCAGCCAAGGTTTAGGACAGAGCACAGATACGCAGTATTTT.

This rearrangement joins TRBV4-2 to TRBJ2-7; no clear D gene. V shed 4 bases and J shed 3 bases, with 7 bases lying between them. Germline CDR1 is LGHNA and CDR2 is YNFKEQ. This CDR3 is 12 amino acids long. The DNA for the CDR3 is TGTGCCAGCAGCCCCCCTGGCTACGAGCAGTACTTC. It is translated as CASSPPGYEQYF.

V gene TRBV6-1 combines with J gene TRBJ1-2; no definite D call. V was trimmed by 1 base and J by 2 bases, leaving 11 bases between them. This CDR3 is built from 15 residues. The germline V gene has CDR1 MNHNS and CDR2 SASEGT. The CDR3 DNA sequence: TGTGCCAGCAGTGAAGTCCAATTGAGCAACTATGGCTACACCTTC. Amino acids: CASSEVQLSNYGYTF.

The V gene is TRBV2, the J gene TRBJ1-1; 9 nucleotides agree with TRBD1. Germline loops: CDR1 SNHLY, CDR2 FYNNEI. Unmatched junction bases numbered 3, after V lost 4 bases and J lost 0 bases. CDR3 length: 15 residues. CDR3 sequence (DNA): TGTGCCAGCAGTGTGGGACAGGGAATGAACACTGAAGCTTTCTTT. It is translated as CASSVGQGMNTEAFF.

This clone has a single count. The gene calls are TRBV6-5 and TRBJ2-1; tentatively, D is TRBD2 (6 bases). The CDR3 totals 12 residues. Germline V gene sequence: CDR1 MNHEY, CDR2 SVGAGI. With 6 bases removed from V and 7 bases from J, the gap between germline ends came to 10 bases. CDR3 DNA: TGTGCCAGCAGCAACGGGAGAAATGAGCAGTTCTTC. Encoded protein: CASSNGRNEQFF.

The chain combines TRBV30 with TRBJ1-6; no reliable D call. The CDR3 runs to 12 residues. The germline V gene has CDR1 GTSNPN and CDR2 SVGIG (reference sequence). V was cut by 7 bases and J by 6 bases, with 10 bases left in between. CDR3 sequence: CASDGGNSPLHF. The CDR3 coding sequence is TGTGCCTCGGACGGTGGTAATTCACCCCTCCACTTT.

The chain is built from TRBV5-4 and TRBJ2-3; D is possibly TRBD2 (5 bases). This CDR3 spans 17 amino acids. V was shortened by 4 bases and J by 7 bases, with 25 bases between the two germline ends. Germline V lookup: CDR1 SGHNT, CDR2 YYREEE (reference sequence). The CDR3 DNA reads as TGTGCCAGCAGCCGACCGGCGGGTAGACCACCGAGTAATACGCAGTATTTT. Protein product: CASSRPAGRPPSNTQYF.

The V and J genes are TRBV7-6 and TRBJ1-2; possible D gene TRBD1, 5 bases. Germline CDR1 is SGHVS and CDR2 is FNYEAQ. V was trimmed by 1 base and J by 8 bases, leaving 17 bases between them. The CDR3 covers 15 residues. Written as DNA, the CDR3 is TGTGCCAGCAGCTTAGGTGACCGAGGGGCTCGGGGCTACACCTTC. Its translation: CASSLGDRGARGYTF.

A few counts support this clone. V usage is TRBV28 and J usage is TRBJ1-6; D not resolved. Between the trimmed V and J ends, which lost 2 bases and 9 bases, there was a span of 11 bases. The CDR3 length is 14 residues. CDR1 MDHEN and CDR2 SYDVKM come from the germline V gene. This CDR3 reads CASSLPRGVSPLHF. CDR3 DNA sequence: TGTGCCAGCAGTTTACCACGCGGGGTTTCACCCCTCCACTTT.

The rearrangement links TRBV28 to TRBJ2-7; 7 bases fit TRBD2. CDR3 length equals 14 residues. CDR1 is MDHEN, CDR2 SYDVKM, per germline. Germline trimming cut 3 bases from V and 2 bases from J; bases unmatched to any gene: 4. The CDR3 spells CASSFRGRAYEQYF. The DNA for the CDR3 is TGTGCCAGCAGTTTTCGGGGGAGGGCCTACGAGCAGTACTTC.

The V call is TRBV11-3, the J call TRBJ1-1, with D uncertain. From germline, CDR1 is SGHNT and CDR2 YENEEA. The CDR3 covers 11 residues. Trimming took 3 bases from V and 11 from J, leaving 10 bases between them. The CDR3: CASSLDIVAFF. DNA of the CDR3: TGTGCCAGCAGCTTGGATATCGTGGCTTTCTTT.

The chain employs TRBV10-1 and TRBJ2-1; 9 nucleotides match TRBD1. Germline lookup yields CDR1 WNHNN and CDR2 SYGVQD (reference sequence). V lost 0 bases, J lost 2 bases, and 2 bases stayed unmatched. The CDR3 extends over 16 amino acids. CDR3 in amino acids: CASSESTGGPYNEQFF. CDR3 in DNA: TGCGCCAGCAGTGAGTCAACAGGGGGCCCCTACAATGAGCAGTTCTTC.